The source of this T cell receptor beta chain is a study of shared T cell receptors in the human thymus. Germline assignment: CDR1 LNHDA and CDR2 SQIVND (reference sequence). V shed 7 bases and J 4 bases; nucleotides not matched to a gene: 6. The CDR3 has 13 amino acids. Here immunoSEQ multiplex PCR was the method, and the copy in TCRdb shows in-frame clones only, minus some. The sample yields almost 550,000 clones, 75% to 80% seen once. This sample was shared with a second study, whose subject was human thymus T cells. That paper states: Resections removed during corrective heart surgery provided the thymus tissue used. Repertoires sampled from thymus and blood appeared biased in V and J gene usage. Highly overlapping thymic repertoires among unrelated individuals were reported in related research.

The sample taken for sequencing was thymocytes. V and J are TRBV19 and TRBJ1-2; 7 nucleotides align to TRBD1. This sequence was found in a boy younger than two with a congenital heart defect. CDR3 in amino acids: CASNHGTAYGYTF. The CDR3 nucleotides are TGTGCCAGTAACCACGGGACAGCCTATGGCTACACCTTC.